This T cell receptor (beta chain) comes out of a study of blood T cell repertoires in COVID-19. Overall study context: The samples span acute and convalescent COVID-19 from the United States, Italy and Spain. PBMCs, B-cell-depleted T cells, or T cells provided the cDNA or gDNA that made up the material.

While infection was still active, Seattle patients were enrolled and then followed longitudinally. The method was immunoSEQ multiplex PCR; TCRdb's version includes in-frame clones alone and lacks a portion of them. The sample has roughly 310,000 clones; around 90% are singletons. This CDR3 comprises 17 residues. Germline V gives CDR1 MNHEY, CDR2 SMNVEV (reference sequence). V gave up 4 bases and J gave up 1 base; unmatched junction bases: 6. The V and J genes are TRBV27 and TRBJ2-2, with 10 bases aligning to TRBD2. Sequenced material: peripheral blood. This TCR derives from a woman younger than 45 with COVID-19, enrolled during active disease. This CDR3 is CASSSPGLAENTGELFF. The CDR3 nucleotides are TGTGCCAGCAGTTCACCCGGACTAGCGGAGAACACCGGGGAGCTGTTTTTT.